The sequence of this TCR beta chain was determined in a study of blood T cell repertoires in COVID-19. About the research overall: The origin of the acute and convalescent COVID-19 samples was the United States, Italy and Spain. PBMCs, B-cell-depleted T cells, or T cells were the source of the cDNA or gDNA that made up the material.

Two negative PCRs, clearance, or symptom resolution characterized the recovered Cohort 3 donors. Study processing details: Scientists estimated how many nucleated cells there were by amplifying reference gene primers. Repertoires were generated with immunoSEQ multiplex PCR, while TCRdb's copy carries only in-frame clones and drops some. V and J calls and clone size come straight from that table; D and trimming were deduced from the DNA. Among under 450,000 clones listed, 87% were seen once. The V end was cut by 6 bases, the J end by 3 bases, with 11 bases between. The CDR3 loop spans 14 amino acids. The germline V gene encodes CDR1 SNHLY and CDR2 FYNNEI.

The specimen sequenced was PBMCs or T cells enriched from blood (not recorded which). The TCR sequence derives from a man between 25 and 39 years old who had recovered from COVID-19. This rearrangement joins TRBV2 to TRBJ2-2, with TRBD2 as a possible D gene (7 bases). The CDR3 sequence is CASRRGRDTGELFF. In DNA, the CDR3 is TGTGCCAGCAGGCGGGGGCGAGACACCGGGGAGCTGTTTTTT.